This passage covers 7 T cell receptor beta chains from one sample sequenced in a study of cytomegalovirus exposure and HLA in healthy donors. Produced via immunoSEQ multiplex PCR; TCRdb's table is partial and in-frame only. Of roughly 100,000 clones in the sample, 88% are singletons; the top ten hold 1.8%. Sequencing was carried out using PBMCs. All receptors derive from a woman between 18 and 29 years old in good health and CMV-seropositive.

The chain recombines TRBV2 with TRBJ2-3; TRBD1 is a possible D gene (7 bases). Looked up from germline, CDR1 is SNHLY and CDR2 is FYNNEI. The CDR3 spans 12 residues. Trimming took 7 bases from V and 6 from J, leaving 11 bases between them. CDR3 protein: CASKPGGDTQYF. The CDR3 DNA follows: TGTGCCAGCAAGCCAGGGGGGGATACGCAGTATTTT.

This clone was found once. V gene TRBV5-8 combines with J gene TRBJ2-7, with 7 bases matching TRBD1. The CDR3 has 13 amino acids. Germline assignment: CDR1 SGHTS and CDR2 YDEGEE. The V gene end was trimmed by 4 bases and the J gene end by 3 bases; junction bases not matched to a gene: 4. In DNA form, the CDR3 reads TGTGCCAGCAGCCCCGGACAGGACTACGAGCAGTACTTC. This encodes CASSPGQDYEQYF.

V usage is TRBV27 and J usage is TRBJ1-1; D gene uncertain. The germline V gene has CDR1 MNHEY and CDR2 SMNVEV (reference sequence). The CDR3 is made up of 14 amino acids. V was trimmed by 3 bases and J by 0 bases, leaving 8 bases between them. CDR3 region: CASSLSRMNTEAFF. As DNA, the CDR3 is TGTGCCAGCAGTTTGTCCAGGATGAACACTGAAGCTTTCTTT.

CDR3 in amino acids: CASSLLSGGKLFF. As DNA, the CDR3 is TGTGCCAGCAGCTTGTTGTCCGGCGGGAAACTGTTTTTT. The rearrangement uses TRBV5-8 and TRBJ1-4; no clear D. The V and J ends lost 1 base and 11 bases respectively, with 12 bases between them. Germline V lookup: CDR1 SGHTS, CDR2 YDEGEE. The CDR3 loop spans 13 amino acids.

The chain combines TRBV4-1 with TRBJ1-6; perhaps TRBD1 as D (5 bases). CDR3 length: 17 amino acids. The ends were cut back, 0 bases at V and 9 bases at J, with 18 bases in the middle. The V gene's germline CDR1 is MGHRA and CDR2 YSYEKL. CDR3 sequence: CASSQEYTGLSFSPLHF. For the CDR3, the DNA is TGCGCCAGCAGCCAAGAATATACGGGACTTAGTTTTTCACCCCTCCACTTT.

The V gene is TRBV7-2, the J gene TRBJ1-6, with D tentatively TRBD1 (5 bases). V lost 1 base and J 7 bases, leaving 11 bases between the germline ends. Germline V CDR1 and CDR2: SGHTA, FQGNSA. This CDR3 comprises 15 residues. The CDR3 bases are TGTGCCAGCAGCTTAGTCCAGGGAGGCAATTCACCCCTCCACTTT. Its protein product is CASSLVQGGNSPLHF.

This rearrangement joins TRBV5-5 to TRBJ2-7; D unclear. CDR3 length equals 16 residues. V lost 0 bases and J lost 0, with 13 bases in between. Germline loops: CDR1 SGHKS, CDR2 YYEKEE (reference sequence). CDR3 sequence (DNA): TGTGCCAGCAGCTTGGACACCTTTGCTAGCTCCTACGAGCAGTACGTC. Translated, it gives CASSLDTFASSYEQYV.